The next 5 T cell receptor beta chains were all read from a single sample in a study of chemoradiotherapy in HPV16-positive cancers. The assay was immunoSEQ multiplex PCR, and TCRdb's table has in-frame clones only and misses some. The sample yields under 800 clones, 90% seen once. The sample consisted of tumor tissue, taken from a patient who underwent chemoradiotherapy. The receptors were sampled from a human donor with HPV-associated anogenital cancer.

The chain is built from TRBV5-1 and TRBJ1-2; 7 positions match TRBD1. V shed 4 bases and J 0 bases; nucleotides not matched to a gene: 9. The CDR3 contains 16 residues. Germline CDR1 is SGHRS and CDR2 is YFSETQ. The CDR3 loop reads CASSISPTGSNYGYTF. The CDR3, as DNA: TGCGCCAGCAGCATCTCACCGACAGGGTCTAACTATGGCTACACCTTC.

The chain is built from TRBV7-8 and TRBJ2-7; 7 bases match TRBD1. Looked up from germline, CDR1 is SGHVS and CDR2 is FQNEAQ. The junction had 12 bases not matched to a gene; V was cut back by 3 bases and J by 4 bases. The CDR3 has 16 amino acids. As DNA, the CDR3 is TGTGCCAGCAGCTTGGGGCGAGACAGGGCTAGGTACGAGCAGTACTTC. Translation gives CASSLGRDRARYEQYF. Full variable domain (rest looked up from reference TRBV7-8 and TRBJ2-7): GAGVSQSPRYKVAKRGQDVALRCDPISGHVSLFWYQQALGQGPEFLTYFQNEAQLDKSGLPSDRFFAERPEGSVSTLKIQRTQQEDSAVYLCASSLGRDRARYEQYFGPGTRLTVT.

The chain combines TRBV6-1 with TRBJ1-2; 8 bases are shared with TRBD1. The ends lost 7 bases at V and 3 bases at J; junction bases unmatched: 10. The germline CDR1 and CDR2 sequences are MNHNS and SASEGT. This CDR3 has 15 residues. As DNA, the CDR3 is TGTGCCAGCACATCGAGCGGGACAGGTTACTATGGCTACACCTTC. It translates to CASTSSGTGYYGYTF.

This rearrangement joins TRBV29-1 to TRBJ1-4; D possibly corresponds to TRBD1 (6 bases). The germline V and J ends were trimmed by 6 bases and 8 bases, with 19 bases remaining between them. Germline V gives CDR1 SQVTM, CDR2 ANQGSEA. This CDR3 is built from 14 residues. The CDR3 loop reads CSVSSPGQGEKLFF. CDR3 DNA: TGCAGCGTCTCTTCTCCGGGGCAGGGGGAAAAACTGTTTTTT.

The J gene is TRBJ1-1, the V gene TRBV10-2, with a tentative D call TRBD1 (5 bases). CDR3 length: 13 residues. Trimming shortened V by 5 bases and J by 5 bases, and 12 bases separated the two germline ends. The germline CDR1 and CDR2 sequences are WSHSY and SAAADI. The DNA for the CDR3 is TGCGCCAGCAGTAGGTTGGGGGGGACTGAAGCTTTCTTT. Translation: CASSRLGGTEAFF.